Presented here are 12 T cell receptor beta chains from one specimen sequenced in a study of cytomegalovirus exposure and HLA in healthy donors. PCR primers comprised 60 Vbeta and 13 Jbeta primers. Clones were read by immunoSEQ multiplex PCR, and TCRdb kept only the in-frame ones, dropping some. There are more than 60,000 clones in the sample; roughly three quarters occur only once, and more than 2.5% lies in the top ten. Sequencing was carried out using PBMCs. The source is a man aged 18 to 29 in good health and CMV-seronegative.

This sequence joins TRBV7-9 and TRBJ2-2; TRBD2 aligns across 8 bases. The CDR3 has 15 residues. Trimming removed 6 bases from V and 1 base from J; junction bases left unmatched: 4. The germline V gene has CDR1 SEHNR and CDR2 FQNEAQ (reference sequence). The CDR3 loop reads CASRWLAGNTGELFF. CDR3 nucleotide sequence: TGTGCCAGCAGGTGGCTAGCGGGGAACACCGGGGAGCTGTTTTTT.

The count of this clone is one. V is TRBV2 and J is TRBJ2-1, with TRBD1 matching 7 bases. With V trimmed by 3 bases and J by 10 bases, 6 bases remained unmatched. Germline CDR1 is SNHLY and CDR2 is FYNNEI. The CDR3 has 13 residues. The CDR3 coding sequence is TGTGCCAGCAGTGATTCAGGGGGATGGGAGCAGTTCTTC. Residues: CASSDSGGWEQFF.

This clone was found a few times. The gene calls are TRBV5-6 and TRBJ2-1, with 9 bases fitting TRBD2. The germline V gene has CDR1 SGHDT and CDR2 YYEEEE. V was pared by 3 bases and J by 5 bases, with 9 bases of the junction left unmatched. This CDR3 has 16 amino acids. CDR3 sequence (DNA): TGTGCCAGCAGCTCAACCGGGACTAGCCGGGACAATGAGCAGTTCTTC. It yields the protein CASSSTGTSRDNEQFF.

The V and J genes are TRBV30 and TRBJ2-1; no clear D. V gave up 0 bases and J gave up 4 bases, with 4 bases separating them. The CDR3 has 12 residues. CDR1 is GTSNPN, CDR2 SVGIG, per germline (reference sequence). CDR3 coding DNA: TGTGCCTGGAGTGTTCAATACAATGAGCAGTTCTTC. Translation gives CAWSVQYNEQFF. Full variable domain (outside the CDR3, taken from reference TRBV30 and TRBJ2-1): SQTIHQWPATLVQPVGSPLSLECTVEGTSNPNLYWYRQAAGRGLQLLFYSVGIGQISSEVPQNLSASRPQDRQFILSSKKLLLSDSGFYLCAWSVQYNEQFFGPGTRLTVL.

This rearrangement joins TRBV6-1 to TRBJ1-2; 9 bases fit TRBD1. Losses at the gene ends were 5 bases for V and 5 bases for J; bases not matched to a gene: 6. The germline V gene encodes CDR1 MNHNS and CDR2 SASEGT. The CDR3 covers 14 residues. CDR3 DNA: TGTGCCAGCAGTCCTAGGACAGGGGTATATGGCTACACCTTC. It translates to CASSPRTGVYGYTF.

V gene TRBV28 combines with J gene TRBJ2-3; TRBD2 agrees at 14 bases. CDR3 length: 18 residues. The trim removed 6 bases at V and 6 bases at J, leaving 14 bases unmatched. Germline CDR1 MDHEN, CDR2 SYDVKM. The CDR3 spells CASRPGLAGALIPDTQYF. The CDR3 DNA reads as TGTGCCAGCAGACCGGGACTAGCGGGGGCCCTCATTCCGGATACGCAGTATTTT.

This clone came up a few times. J is TRBJ2-5 and V is TRBV2; TRBD1 agrees at 8 bases. The germline CDR1 and CDR2 sequences are SNHLY and FYNNEI. This CDR3 is built from 18 residues. Unmatched junction bases numbered 13, after V lost 1 base and J lost 3 bases. DNA for the CDR3: TGTGCCAGCAGTGAAGAGGGGGTCAGGGGGCCGACCAAAGAGACCCAGTACTTC. Its translation: CASSEEGVRGPTKETQYF. The full variable domain, completed using reference TRBV2 and TRBJ2-5, is EPEVTQTPSHQVTQMGQEVILRCVPISNHLYFYWYRQILGQKVEFLVSFYNNEISEKSEIFDDQFSVERPDGSNFTLKIRSTKLEDSAMYFCASSEEGVRGPTKETQYFGPGTRLLVL.

The chain couples TRBV7-9 to TRBJ1-6; TRBD1 agrees at 8 bases. This CDR3 has 14 amino acids. Germline V lookup: CDR1 SEHNR, CDR2 FQNEAQ (reference sequence). V lost 5 bases and J lost 10; bases outside the gene matches: 7. The CDR3 DNA reads as TGTGCCAGCAGCCTCGGACAGGGAACCTCACCCCTCCACTTT. Translating it yields CASSLGQGTSPLHF.

This clone was recorded a few times. V gene TRBV10-3 combines with J gene TRBJ2-2; TRBD2 matches 11 bases. The V and J ends lost 7 bases and 0 bases, in that order; junction bases with no gene match: 4. CDR3 length: 16 amino acids. Germline V lookup: CDR1 ENHRY, CDR2 SYGVKD. CDR3 in DNA: TGTGCCATCACTTTAGCGGGGGGGCCGAACACCGGGGAGCTGTTTTTT. This codes for CAITLAGGPNTGELFF.

This clone showed up just a few times. The rearrangement uses TRBV28 and TRBJ2-1; D ambiguous. The CDR3 consists of 13 residues. Germline-derived CDR1 and CDR2 are MDHEN and SYDVKM. Trimming left V 3 bases short and J 4 bases short, with 7 bases between. The CDR3 coding sequence is TGTGCCAGCAGTTTGCAGGTATACAATGAGCAGTTCTTC. It is translated as CASSLQVYNEQFF.

This sequence joins TRBV14 and TRBJ1-1; maybe TRBD1 (5 bases). CDR3 size: 13 residues. The germline V and J ends were trimmed by 6 bases and 0 bases, with 8 bases remaining between them. Germline CDR1 is SGHDN and CDR2 is FVKESK. The CDR3 nucleotides read TGTGCCAGCAGGTCGGGGGTGAACACTGAAGCTTTCTTT. Amino acid sequence: CASRSGVNTEAFF.

The rearrangement joins TRBV28 to TRBJ2-7, with D perhaps TRBD1 (6 bases). Trimming cost V 1 base and J 6 bases, with 10 bases left between them. Germline V gives CDR1 MDHEN, CDR2 SYDVKM. The CDR3 is 13 residues long. The CDR3 here is CASSLSQGSEQYF. CDR3 nucleotide sequence: TGTGCCAGCAGTTTATCGCAGGGGTCCGAGCAGTACTTC.